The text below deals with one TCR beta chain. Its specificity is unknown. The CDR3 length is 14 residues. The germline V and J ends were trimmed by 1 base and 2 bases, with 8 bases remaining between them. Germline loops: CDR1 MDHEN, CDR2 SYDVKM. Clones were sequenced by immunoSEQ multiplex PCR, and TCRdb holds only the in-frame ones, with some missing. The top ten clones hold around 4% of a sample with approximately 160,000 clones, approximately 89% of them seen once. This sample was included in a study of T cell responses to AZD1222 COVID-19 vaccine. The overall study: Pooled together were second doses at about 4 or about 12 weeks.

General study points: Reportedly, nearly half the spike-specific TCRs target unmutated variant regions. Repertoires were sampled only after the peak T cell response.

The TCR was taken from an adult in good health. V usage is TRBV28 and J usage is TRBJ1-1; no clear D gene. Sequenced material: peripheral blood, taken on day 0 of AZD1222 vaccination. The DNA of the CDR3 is TGTGCCAGCAGTTTATTCCGGACCAACACTGAAGCTTTCTTT. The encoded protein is CASSLFRTNTEAFF.